Listed below are T cell receptor beta chains from one sample, sequenced in a study of beta chain features in type 1 diabetes. Using immunoSEQ multiplex PCR, the repertoire was profiled, and TCRdb retains in-frame clones only, with some absent. Of hundreds of thousands of clones listed, 13% are singletons. The material sequenced was naive CD4+ T cells from blood. The receptor set was obtained from a man aged 18 to 30 with type 1 diabetes. Each CDR3 is given with its conserved first and last residue. Fields, in order: V gene, clone size, D gene, J gene, CDR3 DNA, CDR3 protein. D genes are given only for firm matches. Only part of the rows carry a size: once, few, many, or a class if the clone is expanded.

TRBV5-4	few	TRBD1	TRBJ2-1	TGTGCCAGCAGCTTGGATCCAGGGGGCTCCTACAATGAGCAGTTCTTC	CASSLDPGGSYNEQFF
TRBV7-9	few	NA	TRBJ2-5	TGTGCCAGCAGCTTTCCCGGGACACAAGAGACCCAGTACTTC	CASSFPGTQETQYF
TRBV7-9	NA	TRBD1	TRBJ2-4	TGTGCCAGCAGCTTAGCGCAAGACAGGGCCGACTCGGGTGACATTCAGTACTTC	CASSLAQDRADSGDIQYF
TRBV30	NA	NA	TRBJ1-1	TGTGCCTGGAGTGTGTCCCTGAACACTGAAGCTTTCTTT	CAWSVSLNTEAFF
TRBV4-1	NA	NA	TRBJ2-1	TGCGCCAGCAGCCAAGTGGTCCGGACCGGGCCATCCAATGAGCAGTTCTTC	CASSQVVRTGPSNEQFF
TRBV6-5	NA	NA	TRBJ2-5	TGTGCCAGCAGTTACAGTACGGAACAAGAGACCCAGTACTTC	CASSYSTEQETQYF
TRBV6-6	NA	NA	TRBJ2-7	TGTGCCAGCAGTTACGGACAACTCCAAGCCTACGAGCAGTACTTC	CASSYGQLQAYEQYF
TRBV28	few	NA	TRBJ1-6	TGTGCCAGCACCCCAGGGAGTTCACCCCTCCACTTT	CASTPGSSPLHF
TRBV11-2	few	NA	TRBJ1-2	TGTGCCAGCAGCCCGAGATGGGGCCCAGGTTCTGGCTACACCTTC	CASSPRWGPGSGYTF
TRBV7-2	NA	NA	TRBJ1-2	TGTGCCAGCAGCTTAGGCTACAGAGGGGACTATGGCTACACCTTC	CASSLGYRGDYGYTF
TRBV18	few	NA	TRBJ2-1	TGTGCCAGCTCACCGGGGGGCCCGGTTTCCTACAATGAGCAGTTCTTC	CASSPGGPVSYNEQFF
TRBV5-4	NA	NA	TRBJ1-1	TGTGCCAGCAGCTCGACAGTGAACACTGAAGCTTTCTTT	CASSSTVNTEAFF
TRBV19	NA	TRBD1	TRBJ2-6	TGTGCCAGTAGGGACAGGGCTGCCCCGAACTCTGGGGCCAACGTCCTGACTTTC	CASRDRAAPNSGANVLTF
TRBV5-4	NA	TRBD1	TRBJ2-7	TGTGCCAGCAGCGCAGGACAGGGACAATCCTACGAGCAGTACTTC	CASSAGQGQSYEQYF
TRBV10-2	NA	NA	TRBJ1-5	TGCGCCAGCAGTGACGGAGGCGGAGGACATCAGCCCCAGCATTTT	CASSDGGGGHQPQHF
TRBV6-5	few	NA	TRBJ1-1	TGTGCCAGCAGTTTCGATTCGGGAGAAGCTTTCTTT	CASSFDSGEAFF
TRBV2	NA	TRBD2	TRBJ2-2	TGTGCCAGCGGTGGACTAGCGGGGGCTATGGGGGAGCTGTTTTTT	CASGGLAGAMGELFF
TRBV30	few	NA	TRBJ2-7	TGTGCCGTAACCCCGGCCGACAGCTCCTACGAGCAGTACTTC	CAVTPADSSYEQYF
TRBV30	few	TRBD1	TRBJ1-1	TGTGCCTGGACCGGTCAGGGGGCGGCTGAAGCTTTCTTT	CAWTGQGAAEAFF
TRBV7-2	NA	NA	TRBJ2-2	TGTGCCAGCAGCAAAGGGAACACGAACACCGGGGAGCTGTTTTTT	CASSKGNTNTGELFF
TRBV7-2	few	NA	TRBJ2-6	TGTGCCAGCAGATTATCCCTCTCTGGGGCCAACGTCCTGACTTTC	CASRLSLSGANVLTF
TRBV30	NA	NA	TRBJ1-5	TGTGCCTGGAGTGTACAAGGGGGGAATCAGCCCCAGCATTTT	CAWSVQGGNQPQHF
TRBV5-6	few	NA	TRBJ1-5	TGTGCCAGCAGCTTGTTTTGGCAGGGTAGCAATCAGCCCCAGCATTTT	CASSLFWQGSNQPQHF
TRBV5-4	NA	TRBD2	TRBJ2-1	TGTGCCAGCAGCTTGTTGGCGGGGGCCTACAATGAGCAGTTCTTC	CASSLLAGAYNEQFF
TRBV4-2	NA	NA	TRBJ1-2	TGTGCCAGCAGCCTACCTTCCCAAGATGGCTCCGGGGGCCATAACTATGGCTACACCTTC	CASSLPSQDGSGGHNYGYTF
TRBV28	NA	TRBD1	TRBJ2-4	TGTGCCAGCAGTAGGGGGGACAGGGCCAAAAACATTCAGTACTTC	CASSRGDRAKNIQYF
TRBV30	NA	NA	TRBJ2-7	TGTGCCTGGAGTGGACAGCGGTGGGAGCAGTACTTC	CAWSGQRWEQYF
TRBV30	few	NA	TRBJ1-2	TGTGCCTGGGTGACCCTTAGCTATGGCTACACCTTC	CAWVTLSYGYTF
TRBV10-3	few	NA	TRBJ1-1	TGTGCCATCAGGGGGACAACCGGGGACACTGAAGCTTTCTTT	CAIRGTTGDTEAFF
TRBV13	NA	NA	TRBJ2-7	TGTGCCAGCACCCCAATTTCGCCCTCCTACGAGCAGTACTTC	CASTPISPSYEQYF
TRBV13	NA	NA	TRBJ1-4	TGTGCCAGCAGCCCGAGGCCCGGGATAAATGAAAAACTGTTTTTT	CASSPRPGINEKLFF